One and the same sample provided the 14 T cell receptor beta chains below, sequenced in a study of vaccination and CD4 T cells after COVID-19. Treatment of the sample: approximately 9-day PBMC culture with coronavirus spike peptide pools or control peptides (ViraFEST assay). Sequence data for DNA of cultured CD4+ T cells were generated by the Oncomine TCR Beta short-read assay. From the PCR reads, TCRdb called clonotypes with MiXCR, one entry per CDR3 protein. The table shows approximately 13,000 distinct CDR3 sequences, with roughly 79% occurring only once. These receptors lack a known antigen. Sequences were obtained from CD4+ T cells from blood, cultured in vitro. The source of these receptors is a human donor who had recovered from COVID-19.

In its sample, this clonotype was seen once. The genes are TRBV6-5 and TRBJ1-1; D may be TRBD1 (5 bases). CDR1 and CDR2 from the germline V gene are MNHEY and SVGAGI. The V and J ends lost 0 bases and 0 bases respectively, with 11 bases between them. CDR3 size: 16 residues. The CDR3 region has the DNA TGTGCCAGCAGTTACTCGAAGTGGGGGGTGAACACTGAAGCTTTCTTT. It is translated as CASSYSKWGVNTEAFF.

CDR3 region: CSARTGQYEKLFF. The DNA for the CDR3 is TGCAGTGCGAGGACGGGACAATATGAAAAACTGTTTTTT. The V call is TRBV20-1, the J call TRBJ1-4; tentatively, D is TRBD1 (6 bases). Trimming took 6 bases from V and 6 from J, leaving 14 bases between them. CDR3 length: 13 amino acids. Germline CDR1 is DFQATT and CDR2 is SNEGSKA (reference sequence).

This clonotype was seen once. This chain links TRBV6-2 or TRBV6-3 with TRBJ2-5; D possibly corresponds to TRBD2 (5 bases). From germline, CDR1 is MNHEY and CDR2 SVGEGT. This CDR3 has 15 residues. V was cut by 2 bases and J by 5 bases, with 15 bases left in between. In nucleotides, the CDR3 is TGTGCCAGCAGTTACCCGAGGGCCCCGCCGGAGACCCAGTACTTC. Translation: CASSYPRAPPETQYF.

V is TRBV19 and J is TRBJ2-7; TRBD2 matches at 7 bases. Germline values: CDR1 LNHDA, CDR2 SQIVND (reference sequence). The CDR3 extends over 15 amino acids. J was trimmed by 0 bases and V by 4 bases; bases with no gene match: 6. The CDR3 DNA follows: TGTGCCAGTAGTAGGCTAGCGGATAGCTCCTACGAGCAGTACTTC. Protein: CASSRLADSSYEQYF.

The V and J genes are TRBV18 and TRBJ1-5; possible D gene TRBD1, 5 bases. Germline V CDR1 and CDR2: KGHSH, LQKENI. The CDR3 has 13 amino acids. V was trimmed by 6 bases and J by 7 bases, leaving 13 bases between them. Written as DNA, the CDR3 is TGTGCCAGCTCTCCAGGGCAGGAACAGCCCCAGCATTTT. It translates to CASSPGQEQPQHF.

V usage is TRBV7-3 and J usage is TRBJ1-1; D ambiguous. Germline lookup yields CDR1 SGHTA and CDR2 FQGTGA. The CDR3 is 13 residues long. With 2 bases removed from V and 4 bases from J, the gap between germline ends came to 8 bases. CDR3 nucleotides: TGTGCCAGCAGCTTAGAAGCTACCACTGAAGCTTTCTTT. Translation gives CASSLEATTEAFF.

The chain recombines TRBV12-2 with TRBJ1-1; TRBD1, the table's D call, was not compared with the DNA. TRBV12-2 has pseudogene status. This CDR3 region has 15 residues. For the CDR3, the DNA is TGTGCAAGTCGCTTCCGGGGGATCCCGAACACTGAAGCTTTCTTT. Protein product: CASRFRGIPNTEAFF.

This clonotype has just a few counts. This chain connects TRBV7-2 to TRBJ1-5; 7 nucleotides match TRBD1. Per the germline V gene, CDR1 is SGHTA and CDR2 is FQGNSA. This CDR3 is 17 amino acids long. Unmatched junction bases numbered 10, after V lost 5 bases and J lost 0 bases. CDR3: CASSAGDRPYSNQPQHF. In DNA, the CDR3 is TGTGCCAGCAGCGCTGGGGACAGACCATATAGCAATCAGCCCCAGCATTTT.

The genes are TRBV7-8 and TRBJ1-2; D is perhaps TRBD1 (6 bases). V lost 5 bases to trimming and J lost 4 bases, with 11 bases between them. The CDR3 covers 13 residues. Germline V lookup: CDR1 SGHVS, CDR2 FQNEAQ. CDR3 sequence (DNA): TGTGCCAGCAGCCTCAGACAGGCCTATGGCTACACCTTC. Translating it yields CASSLRQAYGYTF.

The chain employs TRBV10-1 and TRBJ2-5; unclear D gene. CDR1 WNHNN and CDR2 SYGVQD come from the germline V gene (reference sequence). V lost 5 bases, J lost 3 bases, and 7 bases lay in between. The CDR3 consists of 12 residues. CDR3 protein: CASSLGKETQYF. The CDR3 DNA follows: TGCGCCAGCAGTTTGGGCAAAGAGACCCAGTACTTC.

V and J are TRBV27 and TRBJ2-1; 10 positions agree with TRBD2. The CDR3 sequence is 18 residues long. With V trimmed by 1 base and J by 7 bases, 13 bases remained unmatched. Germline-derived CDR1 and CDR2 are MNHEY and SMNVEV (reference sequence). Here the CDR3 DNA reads TGTGCCAGCAGTTTATACCCGCTGGGTAGCGGGAGGTCAAATGAGCAGTTCTTC. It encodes CASSLYPLGSGRSNEQFF.

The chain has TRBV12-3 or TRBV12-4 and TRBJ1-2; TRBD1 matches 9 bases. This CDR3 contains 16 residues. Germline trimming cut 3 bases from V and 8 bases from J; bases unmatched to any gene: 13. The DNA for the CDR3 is TGTGCCAGCAGTTTGGCGATGGGAAACAGGGGGCAAGGCTACACCTTC. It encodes CASSLAMGNRGQGYTF.

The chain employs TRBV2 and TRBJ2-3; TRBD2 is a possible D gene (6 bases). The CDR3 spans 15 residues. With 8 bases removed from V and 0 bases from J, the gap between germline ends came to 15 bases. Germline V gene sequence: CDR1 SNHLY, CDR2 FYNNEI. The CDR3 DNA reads TGTGCCAGCGGGGACTTCCCCGGTAGCACAGATACGCAGTATTTT. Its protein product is CASGDFPGSTDTQYF.

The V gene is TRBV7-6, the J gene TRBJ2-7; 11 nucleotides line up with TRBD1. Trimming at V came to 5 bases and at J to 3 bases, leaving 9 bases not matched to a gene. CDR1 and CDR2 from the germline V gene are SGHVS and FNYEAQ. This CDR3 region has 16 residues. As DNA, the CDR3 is TGTGCCAGCAGCCCCCCAAGGGGACAGGGGGTCTACGAGCAGTACTTC. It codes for CASSPPRGQGVYEQYF.